The 12 T cell receptor beta chains in this list originate from one sample, sequenced in a study of cytomegalovirus exposure and HLA in healthy donors. PCR involved 60 Vbeta and 13 Jbeta primers. Data came from immunoSEQ multiplex PCR; TCRdb stores just in-frame clones and leaves some out. The data contain 75,000 to 100,000 clones, around 72% of them seen just once; the ten biggest clones take up approximately 1.8%. Sample: PBMCs. These TCRs come from a male donor in good health and CMV-seronegative.

This chain connects TRBV4-3 to TRBJ2-1; 9 bases map to TRBD2. Germline lookup yields CDR1 LGHNA and CDR2 YSLEER. Trimming removed 4 bases from V and 15 bases from J; junction bases left unmatched: 13. The CDR3 totals 14 residues. CDR3 protein: CASSPGDSGSNLFF. Written as DNA, the CDR3 is TGCGCCAGCAGCCCAGGGGATAGCGGGAGCAATTTGTTCTTC.

The chain combines TRBV7-2 with TRBJ2-3; no clear D gene. The germline CDR1 and CDR2 sequences are SGHTA and FQGNSA. The CDR3 totals 13 residues. V was clipped by 0 bases and J by 3 bases, with 4 bases between them. DNA for the CDR3: TGTGCCAGCAGCTTAGCTCTTACAGATACGCAGTATTTT. This codes for CASSLALTDTQYF.

The chain employs TRBV30 and TRBJ2-2; 8 nucleotides agree with TRBD1. With 0 bases clipped from V and 3 bases from J, the junction kept 15 bases outside the gene matches. This CDR3 has 19 residues. Germline loops: CDR1 GTSNPN, CDR2 SVGIG (reference sequence). The CDR3 protein is CAWSVIRDRRFLDTGELFF. For the CDR3, the DNA is TGTGCCTGGAGTGTAATAAGGGACAGGAGGTTTTTGGACACCGGGGAGCTGTTTTTT.

This chain uses TRBV19 with TRBJ2-7; maybe TRBD1 (6 bases). The germline gives CDR1 LNHDA, CDR2 SQIVND (reference sequence). The CDR3 is made up of 15 amino acids. V was clipped by 3 bases and J by 3 bases, with 15 bases between them. CDR3 residues: CASSISFGQIYEQYF. DNA of the CDR3: TGTGCCAGTAGTATCTCCTTCGGACAGATCTACGAGCAGTACTTC.

This clone was recorded a few times. The CDR3 here is CASSLIGQGWSYEQYF. As DNA, the CDR3 is TGCGCCAGCAGCTTGATTGGCCAGGGGTGGTCCTACGAGCAGTACTTC. V gene TRBV5-1 combines with J gene TRBJ2-7; D perhaps matches TRBD1 (6 bases). The CDR3 totals 16 residues. Germline V gene sequence: CDR1 SGHRS, CDR2 YFSETQ. Trimming stripped 1 base from V and 1 base from J, with 15 bases between.

This chain connects TRBV9 to TRBJ2-2, with D possibly TRBD1 on 6 matching bases. V dropped 3 bases and J dropped 1 base, with 7 bases sitting between them. The CDR3 extends over 14 amino acids. Germline V gene lookup returns CDR1 SGDLS and CDR2 YYNGEE. In nucleotides, the CDR3 is TGTGCCAGCAGCGGGGGACAGAACACCGGGGAGCTGTTTTTT. Translating it yields CASSGGQNTGELFF.

This rearrangement joins TRBV7-8 to TRBJ1-1; 10 positions match TRBD1. This CDR3 has 15 residues. Germline lookup yields CDR1 SGHVS and CDR2 FQNEAQ. The junction had 7 bases not matched to a gene; V was cut back by 5 bases and J by 4 bases. In nucleotides, the CDR3 is TGTGCCAGCAGCCTAAGGGACAGGGGTCCCACTGAAGCTTTCTTT. Translated, it gives CASSLRDRGPTEAFF. The complete variable domain, with remaining parts taken from reference TRBV7-8 and TRBJ1-1, reads GAGVSQSPRYKVAKRGQDVALRCDPISGHVSLFWYQQALGQGPEFLTYFQNEAQLDKSGLPSDRFFAERPEGSVSTLKIQRTQQEDSAVYLCASSLRDRGPTEAFFGQGTRLTVV.

This chain joins TRBV4-1 and TRBJ2-7; 8 bases align to TRBD1. V lost 2 bases and J lost 0; bases outside the gene matches: 9. Germline loops: CDR1 MGHRA, CDR2 YSYEKL. The CDR3 contains 17 residues. The CDR3 region has the DNA TGCGCCAGCAGCCAATCACCAGGGGGCGGGACCTCCTACGAGCAGTACTTC. This translates into CASSQSPGGGTSYEQYF.

This sequence joins TRBV30 and TRBJ1-1; TRBD1 matches at 7 bases. CDR1 and CDR2 from the germline V gene are GTSNPN and SVGIG (reference sequence). V gave up 0 bases and J gave up 2 bases; unmatched junction bases: 12. The CDR3 loop spans 17 amino acids. The CDR3 is CAWSVVMAGGFNTEAFF. The DNA for the CDR3 is TGTGCCTGGAGTGTAGTTATGGCAGGGGGATTTAACACTGAAGCTTTCTTT.

The chain joins TRBV6-6 to TRBJ2-3; 8 bases fit TRBD2. V shed 2 bases and J 3 bases; nucleotides not matched to a gene: 7. Germline-derived CDR1 and CDR2 are MNHNY and SVGAGI (reference sequence). The CDR3 loop spans 16 amino acids. This CDR3 is CASSYLGRGRTDTQYF. For the CDR3, the DNA is TGTGCCAGCAGTTACCTCGGGAGGGGGAGAACAGATACGCAGTATTTT.

This clone was observed once. The J gene is TRBJ1-1, the V gene TRBV30; possible D gene TRBD1, 5 bases. Germline V CDR1 and CDR2: GTSNPN, SVGIG (reference sequence). The CDR3 totals 16 residues. Trimming took 3 bases from V and 0 from J, leaving 17 bases between them. The CDR3 sequence: CAWSGIREIMNTEAFF. The CDR3 DNA is TGTGCCTGGAGCGGCATCAGGGAAATCATGAACACTGAAGCTTTCTTT.

The chain carries TRBV27 and TRBJ2-7; weak D call: TRBD2 (5 bases). CDR3 length equals 11 residues. Trimming took off 5 bases at V and 4 bases at J, with 6 bases between the two ends. Germline loops: CDR1 MNHEY, CDR2 SMNVEV (reference sequence). This CDR3 reads CASSRGYEQYF. CDR3 sequence (DNA): TGTGCCAGCAGTCGGGGATACGAGCAGTACTTC.